The 6 T cell receptor beta chains in this list originate from one sample, sequenced in a study of control samples from healthy donors and cancer patients. Repertoires were generated with immunoSEQ multiplex PCR, while TCRdb's copy carries only in-frame clones and drops some. The table has some 64,000 clones, 90% seen once. Material for sequencing was PBMCs. These receptors were collected from a woman in her 50s with colorectal cancer.

This clone was seen a handful of times. The rearrangement uses TRBV2 and TRBJ2-3; D possibly corresponds to TRBD2 (7 bases). Germline CDR1 reads SNHLY; CDR2 reads FYNNEI. V gave up 4 bases and J gave up 1 base, with 15 bases separating them. There are 16 residues in the CDR3. The CDR3 DNA follows: TGTGCCAGCAGTGCGGGGGGCGCGGTTGGCACAGATACGCAGTATTTT. Protein: CASSAGGAVGTDTQYF.

The chain recombines TRBV10-3 with TRBJ1-2; 9 bases map to TRBD1. The CDR3 is 16 residues long. Losses at the gene ends were 4 bases for V and 4 bases for J; bases not matched to a gene: 10. Germline CDR1 is ENHRY and CDR2 is SYGVKD. Here the CDR3 DNA reads TGTGCCATCAGTGGTACACAGGGGGCGAATGTCTATGGCTACACCTTC. Its translation is CAISGTQGANVYGYTF.

The J gene is TRBJ2-3, the V gene TRBV12-3 or TRBV12-4; D remains ambiguous. The CDR3 contains 13 residues. Deletions cut 6 bases from V and 2 bases from J, with 9 bases between. As DNA, the CDR3 is TGTGCCAGCAGCACGACCTACACAGATACGCAGTATTTT. Protein: CASSTTYTDTQYF.

This chain uses TRBV7-9 with TRBJ1-6; D not resolved. Germline loops: CDR1 SEHNR, CDR2 FQNEAQ (reference sequence). This CDR3 region has 14 residues. The V end lost 7 bases, the J end lost 8 bases, and 15 bases lay between the germline ends. The CDR3, as DNA: TGTGCCAGCACCCCGAGGGAAAGGGATTCACCCCTCCACTTT. Translating gives CASTPRERDSPLHF.

This clone has a single count. The rearrangement uses TRBV15 and TRBJ1-5; no definite D call. The CDR3 is 15 amino acids. The ends were cut back, 4 bases at V and 6 bases at J, with 16 bases in the middle. Per germline, CDR1 LNHNV and CDR2 YYDKDF (reference sequence). Here the CDR3 DNA reads TGTGCCACCAGCACCTCCATTGGTGTTAGTCAGCCCCAGCATTTT. It specifies CATSTSIGVSQPQHF.

The chain recombines TRBV10-3 with TRBJ2-1, with 9 bases lining up with TRBD1. V was clipped by 7 bases and J by 7 bases; unmatched bases: 8. Germline V gives CDR1 ENHRY, CDR2 SYGVKD. The CDR3 consists of 14 residues. The CDR3 nucleotides are TGTGCCATCATGGGGACAGGGAGAGGGAATGAGCAGTTCTTC. Translated, it gives CAIMGTGRGNEQFF.